The 17 T cell receptor beta chains listed next were all sequenced from one sample in a study of control samples from healthy donors and cancer patients. This table comes from immunoSEQ multiplex PCR, and its TCRdb copy is limited to in-frame clones, with some not included. Of around 94,000 clones in the sample, roughly 86% were seen once. Material for sequencing was blood. Receptors originate from a woman aged 50 to 60 in good health.

V and J are TRBV4-3 and TRBJ2-7; TRBD2 matches 11 bases. The V gene end was trimmed by 4 bases and the J gene end by 2 bases; junction bases not matched to a gene: 7. Per germline, CDR1 LGHNA and CDR2 YSLEER. The CDR3 extends over 16 amino acids. The CDR3 DNA follows: TGCGCCAGCAGCCTGTCAATAGCGGGGGGGACCTACGAGCAGTACTTC. This sequence encodes CASSLSIAGGTYEQYF.

The chain is built from TRBV2 and TRBJ2-6, with 10 nucleotides matching TRBD2. This CDR3 contains 20 residues. V lost 3 bases, J lost 4 bases, and 15 bases stayed unmatched. Germline values: CDR1 SNHLY, CDR2 FYNNEI. Written as DNA, the CDR3 is TGTGCCAGCAGTGATAAAAGCCCAGCGGGGGGGCCTTACGGGGCCAACGTCCTGACTTTC. Encoded protein: CASSDKSPAGGPYGANVLTF.

The chain uses TRBV11-2 and TRBJ2-1; TRBD1 or TRBD2 may be the D gene (5 bases each). V dropped 3 bases and J dropped 10 bases, with 19 bases sitting between them. The germline gives CDR1 SGHAT, CDR2 FQNNGV. This CDR3 comprises 15 residues. The CDR3 loop reads CASSFDPGPGREQFF. Written as DNA, the CDR3 is TGTGCCAGCAGCTTCGATCCGGGGCCCGGCCGGGAGCAGTTCTTC.

The gene calls are TRBV19 and TRBJ1-1, with D uncertain. Trimming stripped 2 bases from V and 1 base from J, with 5 bases between. From germline, CDR1 is LNHDA and CDR2 SQIVND (reference sequence). This CDR3 has 13 residues. CDR3 protein: CASSISGNTEAFF. In DNA form, the CDR3 reads TGTGCCAGTAGTATATCCGGGAACACTGAAGCTTTCTTT.

This chain uses TRBV7-8 with TRBJ2-1, with 9 positions matching TRBD2. The V segment lost 4 bases and the J segment 6 bases; nucleotides outside the gene matches: 4. The CDR3 is made up of 14 amino acids. CDR1 is SGHVS and CDR2 is FQNEAQ in the germline V gene. CDR3 sequence: CASSWSGRSNEQFF. CDR3 DNA: TGTGCCAGCAGCTGGAGCGGGAGGTCCAATGAGCAGTTCTTC.

V is TRBV12-5 and J is TRBJ2-1, with D possibly matching TRBD2 (7 bases). The CDR3 is made up of 15 amino acids. Between the trimmed V and J ends, which lost 3 bases and 4 bases, there was a span of 13 bases. Germline V gene lookup returns CDR1 LGHNT and CDR2 FRNRAP. The CDR3 DNA reads as TGTGCTAGTGGTTTAAGGAGGGGGGGATACAATGAGCAGTTCTTC. Its translation is CASGLRRGGYNEQFF.

The CDR3 DNA sequence: TGTGCCATCAGTCGGGGCATTGGCTCAGATACGCAGTATTTT. Encoded protein: CAISRGIGSDTQYF. The rearrangement links TRBV10-3 to TRBJ2-3; TRBD1 or TRBD2 may be the D gene (5 bases each). The germline V gene has CDR1 ENHRY and CDR2 SYGVKD. The V end was cut by 5 bases, the J end by 4 bases, with 13 bases between. The length of the CDR3 is 14 residues.

The chain couples TRBV5-4 to TRBJ2-5; D may be TRBD2 (7 bases). The length of the CDR3 is 14 residues. V shed 0 bases and J shed 5 bases, with 11 bases lying between them. CDR1 is SGHNT, CDR2 YYREEE, per germline (reference sequence). The CDR3 loop reads CASSLAGRGETQYF. The CDR3 DNA is TGTGCCAGCAGCTTGGCTGGGAGGGGGGAGACCCAGTACTTC.

This clone was seen only once. An end of the junction does not agree with germline; a read error may underlie this. The V gene is TRBV5-1, the J gene TRBJ2-7; D unresolved. The CDR3 is made up of 16 amino acids. The germline CDR1 and CDR2 sequences are SGHRS and YFSETQ. The CDR3 reads CASSLGRETRSSEQYF. The CDR3 DNA reads TGCGCCAGCAGCTTGGGTCGCGAGACAAGGTCCTCCGAGCAGTACTTC.

The chain combines TRBV6-5 with TRBJ1-5; TRBD1 might be the D (5 bases). Trimming cost V 6 bases and J 4 bases, with 13 bases left between them. Germline V CDR1 and CDR2: MNHEY, SVGAGI. The CDR3 spans 14 residues. The chain's CDR3 is CASRKPGRNQPQHF. CDR3 DNA: TGTGCCAGCAGAAAGCCGGGACGAAATCAGCCCCAGCATTTT.

About this clone: The same CDR3 arises from other DNA sequences in this sample as well. The rearrangement links TRBV29-1 to TRBJ2-7; 14 nucleotides align to TRBD2. The CDR3 runs to 15 residues. V lost 4 bases, J lost 5 bases, and 7 bases stayed unmatched. Germline V gives CDR1 SQVTM, CDR2 ANQGSEA. The CDR3 protein is CSVGWGTSGGDEQYF. The CDR3 DNA is TGCAGCGTTGGATGGGGGACTAGCGGGGGTGACGAGCAGTACTTC.

V and J are TRBV12-5 and TRBJ1-5; no reliable D call. The V gene lost 3 bases and the J gene lost 5 bases, with 8 bases spanning the gap. Germline V gene lookup returns CDR1 LGHNT and CDR2 FRNRAP. This CDR3 spans 13 amino acids. The CDR3 sequence is CASGFDGDQPQHF. The CDR3 DNA is TGTGCTAGTGGTTTTGATGGGGATCAGCCCCAGCATTTT.

This clone has only one observation. The chain links TRBV18 to TRBJ1-2; D remains ambiguous. The CDR3 sequence is 13 residues long. Germline lookup yields CDR1 KGHSH and CDR2 LQKENI. Between the trimmed V and J ends, which lost 3 bases and 2 bases, there was a span of 7 bases. The CDR3 DNA sequence: TGTGCCAGCTCACCTGGGCAGAACTATGGCTACACCTTC. Translated: CASSPGQNYGYTF.

The chain's CDR3 is CASSLTWQETQYF. CDR3 DNA: TGTGCCAGCAGCTTAACGTGGCAAGAGACCCAGTACTTC. The chain recombines TRBV7-2 with TRBJ2-5; the D is unclear. V lost 2 bases, J lost 2 bases, and 6 bases lay in between. Per the germline V gene, CDR1 is SGHTA and CDR2 is FQGNSA. There are 13 residues in the CDR3.

J is TRBJ2-3 and V is TRBV29-1; no definite D call. The CDR3 sequence is 13 residues long. Trimming removed 6 bases from V and 0 bases from J, with 10 bases in between. Germline CDR1 SQVTM, CDR2 ANQGSEA. CDR3 in DNA: TGCAGCGTGGGCCAGGACAGCACAGATACGCAGTATTTT. The encoded protein is CSVGQDSTDTQYF.

The J gene is TRBJ1-5, the V gene TRBV2, with 7 bases lining up with TRBD1. Germline V lookup: CDR1 SNHLY, CDR2 FYNNEI. The CDR3 is 15 amino acids. The ends lost 9 bases at V and 0 bases at J; junction bases unmatched: 8. This CDR3 is CASRGTDNSNQPQHF. The DNA for the CDR3 is TGTGCCAGTAGGGGGACAGATAATAGCAATCAGCCCCAGCATTTT.

V gene TRBV11-2 combines with J gene TRBJ2-7; tentative D call: TRBD2 (7 bases). Trimming removed 1 base at V and 8 bases at J, with 15 bases between. Germline CDR1 SGHAT, CDR2 FQNNGV. This CDR3 contains 14 residues. CDR3 coding DNA: TGTGCCAGCAGCTTAGTAGGGGGGGTGGTGCAGCAGTACTTC. This sequence encodes CASSLVGGVVQQYF.